These T cell receptor beta chains were read from a single sample in a study of glioma-infiltrating T cells. TCRdb passed the multiplex PCR reads through MiXCR, listing each CDR3 protein once. The sample records about 140,000 distinct CDR3 sequences, about two fifths being singletons. Sequencing used glioma tissue, nonneoplastic brain tissue, or PBMCs (not recorded which). These receptors were obtained from a human donor with low-grade glioma or glioblastoma, undergoing nonglioma brain surgery, or in good health (not recorded which). The CDR3 runs from the conserved cysteine through the conserved F or W. A D gene is named only where the DNA matches it firmly. A row's size may be missing; if present it is once, few, many or a size class.

>NA|TRBV27|few|TRBJ1-2
TGTGCCAGCAGTTTATATTGGCCTCTCACCTCGAACTATGGCTACACCTTC
CASSLYWPLTSNYGYTF
>TRBD1|TRBV6-1|few|TRBJ1-2
TGTGCCAGCAGTACCCCCGGGACAGGGGTACGCGGCTACACCTTC
CASSTPGTGVRGYTF
>NA|TRBV19|NA|TRBJ1-2
TGTGCCACTTCATCCCTCGGACTCCCTAACTATGGCTACACCTTC
CATSSLGLPNYGYTF
>TRBD1|TRBV27|NA|TRBJ2-7
TGTGCCACCAACCCGGGACAGGGGTTTTCCGAGCAGTACTTC
CATNPGQGFSEQYF
>TRBD2|TRBV6-1|NA|TRBJ2-5
TGTGCCAGCAGTCGCGGGGGGATACAAGAGACCCAGTACTTC
CASSRGGIQETQYF
>NA|TRBV6-6|few|TRBJ2-7
TGTGCCAGCAGTTACACCGGGACGGACGAGCAGTACTTC
CASSYTGTDEQYF
>NA|TRBV19|NA|TRBJ2-7
TGTGCCCCTCCGGGACACCGCCGGTCCTACGAGCAGTACTTC
CAPPGHRRSYEQYF
>NA|TRBV7-2|few|TRBJ1-5
TGTGCCAGCAGCTTAGCCGGGCCCCCTCAGCCCCAGCATTTT
CASSLAGPPQPQHF
>TRBD2|TRBV12-3/TRBV12-4|NA|TRBJ2-5
TGTGCCAGCAGTTTAAGTAGCGGGAGGAAGGAGACCCAGTACTTC
CASSLSSGRKETQYF
>NA|TRBV6-1|few|TRBJ1-5
TGTGCCAGCAGTACAGGCGGTCAGCCCCAGCATTTT
CASSTGGQPQHF
>TRBD1|TRBV6-1|many|TRBJ1-5
TGTGCCAGCAGGGACAGGGTTGACCAGCCCCAGCATTTT
CASRDRVDQPQHF
>NA|TRBV28|few|TRBJ1-4
TGTGCCAGCAGTTTATGGGGGGAGAAACTGTTTTTT
CASSLWGEKLFF
>NA|TRBV7-2|NA|TRBJ1-1
TGTGCCAGCAGCTTAGCGAGGTTTACTTTCTTT
CASSLARFTFF
>NA|TRBV28|NA|TRBJ1-2
TGTGCCAGCAGTTTTCAGGTCCACTATGGCTGCACCTTC
CASSFQVHYGCTF
>TRBD1|TRBV12-3/TRBV12-4|NA|TRBJ1-2
TGTGCCAGCAGGGGGACAGGGCGAGGGGGCTACACCTTC
CASRGTGRGGYTF
>NA|TRBV6-6|many|TRBJ1-3
TGTGCCAGCAGTTACGGAAACACCATATATTTT
CASSYGNTIYF
>NA|TRBV12-3/TRBV12-4|NA|TRBJ1-1
TGTGCCAGCACCGCGGACAGTGTGAACACTGAAGCTTTCTTT
CASTADSVNTEAFF
>NA|TRBV18|NA|TRBJ2-5
TGTGCCAGCTCACCAGCGGCCGACGGGGAGACCCAGTACTTC
CASSPAADGETQYF
>NA|TRBV19|few|TRBJ1-5
TGTGCCAGTAGTATGTCGGTTTATAGCAATCAGCCCCAGCATTTT
CASSMSVYSNQPQHF
>TRBD1|TRBV4-1|few|TRBJ2-1
TGCGCCAGCAGCCAATACAGGGGGCTCAATGAGCAGTTCTTC
CASSQYRGLNEQFF
>NA|TRBV11-1|NA|TRBJ2-7
TGTGCCAGCAGCTTCAACCCGACATACGAGCAGTACTTC
CASSFNPTYEQYF
>TRBD1|TRBV7-2|few|TRBJ2-7
TGTGCCAGCAGCTCCCAAGGACAGGGGGTGGGCGAGCAGTACTTC
CASSSQGQGVGEQYF
>NA|TRBV10-3|many|TRBJ1-1
TGTGCCATCAGCGCAGATTTTAAGAACACTGAAGCTTTCTTT
CAISADFKNTEAFF
>NA|TRBV20-1|NA|TRBJ2-6
TGCAGTGCTTCAATAGATGGGGCCAACGTCCTGACTTTC
CSASIDGANVLTF
>TRBD1|TRBV19|NA|TRBJ1-1
TGTGCCAGTACCCGGACAGGGGGCTTCGTGAACACTGAAGCTTTCTTT
CASTRTGGFVNTEAFF
>NA|TRBV6-1|many|TRBJ2-7
TGTGCCAGCAGGCCGGATCTGTATGACGAGCAGTACTTC
CASRPDLYDEQYF
>NA|TRBV3-1|many|TRBJ2-1
TGTGCCAGCAGTGAGTCTCATGAGCAGTTCTTC
CASSESHEQFF
>NA|TRBV4-3|few|TRBJ1-1
TGCGCCAGCAGCCGCAACCGGGACTCCCCTGGCGCTGAAGCTTTCTTT
CASSRNRDSPGAEAFF
>NA|TRBV20-1|few|TRBJ1-1
TGCAGTGCGAGCAAAACAGGCTATGAAGCTTTCTTT
CSASKTGYEAFF
>NA|TRBV20-1|few|TRBJ2-1
TGCAGTGCTAGAGGGACTACGACCTACAATGAGCAGTTCTTC
CSARGTTTYNEQFF
>NA|TRBV4-3|NA|TRBJ2-3
TGCGCCAGCAGCCACGCCTTCGGGGGGCGCACAGATACGCAGTATTTT
CASSHAFGGRTDTQYF
>NA|TRBV6-2/TRBV6-3|few|TRBJ2-3
TGTGCCAGCATGCCGGGCCTCCCAGATACGCAGTATTTT
CASMPGLPDTQYF
>TRBD1|TRBV5-1|NA|TRBJ2-5
TGCGCCAGCAGCAGGGACAGCTCTCACCAAGAGACCCAGTACTTC
CASSRDSSHQETQYF
>NA|TRBV5-1|NA|TRBJ2-1
TGCGCCAGCAGCTTGGGACTAGATTCCAACAATGAGCAGTTCTTC
CASSLGLDSNNEQFF
>NA|TRBV4-3|NA|TRBJ2-7
TGCGCCAGCCAAGTTCGGTTCTACGAGCAGTACTTC
CASQVRFYEQYF
>NA|TRBV4-1|NA|TRBJ1-4
TGCGCCACCTCGGCCGAGATGAATGAAAAACTGTTTTTT
CATSAEMNEKLFF
>NA|TRBV6-1|few|TRBJ2-5
TGTGCCAGCAGCCGGACTTATCTCGGGCAAGAGACCCAGTACTTC
CASSRTYLGQETQYF
>TRBD1|TRBV20-1|NA|TRBJ1-1
TGCAGTGCTAGAGATGAGGGACAGGGAAGGACTGAAGCTTTCTTT
CSARDEGQGRTEAFF
>NA|TRBV15|NA|TRBJ1-6
TGTGCCACCAGCCCCCGGGGAGCATCTAATTCACCCCTCCACTTT
CATSPRGASNSPLHF
>TRBD2|TRBV28|NA|TRBJ2-1
TGTGCCAGCAGACGGACTAGCGGGAGCTCCTACAATGAGCAGTTCTTC
CASRRTSGSSYNEQFF
>NA|TRBV7-9|NA|TRBJ1-5
TGTGCCAGCAGCTTAATGACAGACAATCAGCCCCAGCATTTT
CASSLMTDNQPQHF
>TRBD1|TRBV27|many|TRBJ1-1
TGTGCCAGCACCATGGGACAGGGCAACACTGAAGCTTTCTTT
CASTMGQGNTEAFF
>NA|TRBV6-1|NA|TRBJ2-3
TGTGCCAGCAAGGGCATCCGTCTGACAGATACGCAGTATTTT
CASKGIRLTDTQYF
>NA|TRBV28|NA|TRBJ1-2
TGTGCCAGCTTTCGTCTGGATGGCTACACCTTC
CASFRLDGYTF
>NA|TRBV27|few|TRBJ2-3
TGTGCCAGCAGTCGGGGATACCGCACAGATACGCAGTATTTT
CASSRGYRTDTQYF
>NA|TRBV20-1|few|TRBJ2-1
TGCAGTGCTAGTCAGTGGGTCAATGAGCAGTTCTTC
CSASQWVNEQFF
>NA|TRBV3-1|NA|TRBJ1-2
TGTGCCAGCAGCCAAGGAATTGACAAAAGCTACACCTTC
CASSQGIDKSYTF
>TRBD1|TRBV12-3/TRBV12-4|few|TRBJ1-5
TGTGCCAGCAGGCCGACAGGGCTAAGCAATCAGCCCCAGCATTTT
CASRPTGLSNQPQHF
>TRBD1|TRBV12-5|once|TRBJ1-1
TGTGCTAGTGCCGGCGGCAGGGGGACTGAAGCTTTCTTT
CASAGGRGTEAFF
>NA|TRBV15|NA|TRBJ2-1
TGTGCCACCAGCAGAGATCCCTACAATGAGCAGTTCTTC
CATSRDPYNEQFF
>NA|TRBV4-2|NA|TRBJ1-3
TGTGCCAGCAGCCAAGCCTCCCTGGAGTCTGGAAACACCATATATTTT
CASSQASLESGNTIYF
>TRBD2|TRBV20-1|many|TRBJ2-5
TGCAGTGCTTATAGCGGGGGGGGAGAGACCCAGTACTTC
CSAYSGGGETQYF
>NA|TRBV27|many|TRBJ2-7
TGTGCCAGCAGTTTCAATGACGAGCAGTACTTC
CASSFNDEQYF
>TRBD1|TRBV6-2/TRBV6-3|few|TRBJ2-1
TGTGCCAGCAGGGACAGGGAAATAGCCTACAATGAGCAGTTCTTC
CASRDREIAYNEQFF
>NA|TRBV6-6|many|TRBJ2-2
TGTGCCAGCAGTTACCCCTATGGACAGAATCAGAACACCGGGGAGCTGTTTTTT
CASSYPYGQNQNTGELFF
>NA|TRBV25-1|NA|TRBJ2-3
TGTGCCAGCAGTGAATGGGGGCGGGACCCCCTGGATACGCAGTATTTT
CASSEWGRDPLDTQYF
>TRBD1|TRBV6-2/TRBV6-3|NA|TRBJ1-4
TGTGCCAGCAGTGGAACAGGGGCCTATAATGAAAAACTGTTTTTT
CASSGTGAYNEKLFF
>NA|TRBV7-6|many|TRBJ2-3
TGTGCCAGCAGCTTAGTGGGGACTCTCACAGATACGCAGTATTTT
CASSLVGTLTDTQYF
>NA|TRBV6-1|NA|TRBJ1-2
TGTGCCAGCACCCAGACCATAGACAAGCCCACCTTC
CASTQTIDKPTF
>NA|TRBV10-2|few|TRBJ1-5
TGCGCCAGCAGTGATGAACAGGGTAATCAGCCCCAGCATTTT
CASSDEQGNQPQHF